A single sample is the source of the 10 T cell receptor beta chains below, sequenced in a study of monozygotic twins with inflammatory bowel disease (dated by TCRdb to about 2019). Libraries were prepared through 5' RACE. These reads were obtained on an Illumina HiSeq 2500. TCRdb reprocessed the public reads and reports one entry per CDR3 protein sequence, without DNA. For this sample, the table gives around 380,000 distinct CDR3 sequences. Jointly, the top ten make up roughly 2.5% of the sample. The material sequenced was blood. The receptors were sampled from a human donor with ulcerative colitis or Crohn's disease, or a healthy co-twin of an affected twin (not recorded which).

This chain links TRBV5-1 with TRBJ1-1. The CDR3 sequence is 15 residues long. Germline CDR1 is SGHRS and CDR2 is YFSETQ. Here the CDR3 reads CASSNGQTGGTEAFF.

The gene calls are TRBV6-2 or TRBV6-3 and TRBJ1-5. The CDR3 runs to 16 residues. CDR1 MNHEY and CDR2 SVGEGT come from the germline V gene. CDR3 sequence: CASSYSGGYSNQPQHF.

The V and J genes are TRBV30 and TRBJ1-5. Germline assignment: CDR1 GTSNPN and CDR2 SVGIG (reference sequence). CDR3 size: 13 residues. The CDR3 is CAWSVGGGQPQHF.

This chain uses TRBV5-6 with TRBJ1-2; TCRdb returns TRBD1, unconfirmable since there is no DNA. There are 15 residues in the CDR3. CDR1 is SGHDT and CDR2 is YYEEEE in the germline V gene. The chain's CDR3 is CASSDDRGSNYGYTF. Full variable domain (rest looked up from reference TRBV5-6 and TRBJ1-2): DAGVTQSPTHLIKTRGQQVTLRCSPKSGHDTVSWYQQALGQGPQFIFQYYEEEERQRGNFPDRFSGHQFPNYSSELNVNALLLGDSALYLCASSDDRGSNYGYTFGSGTRLTVV.

The chain uses TRBV6-5 and TRBJ2-7. There are 14 residues in the CDR3. CDR1 and CDR2 from the germline V gene are MNHEY and SVGAGI. CDR3 region: CASSYSWDSYEQYF.

The chain has TRBV2 and TRBJ2-5. CDR1 is SNHLY and CDR2 is FYNNEI in the germline V gene. The CDR3 runs to 12 residues. The CDR3 spells CASSSRVQTQYF.

The J gene is TRBJ2-1, the V gene TRBV18. Germline V lookup: CDR1 KGHSH, CDR2 LQKENI. There are 14 residues in the CDR3. The CDR3: CASSPGFGVNEQFF.

The V and J genes are TRBV29-1 and TRBJ1-1; TCRdb's assignment of TRBD1 cannot be checked, as there is no DNA. Germline V gene sequence: CDR1 SQVTM, CDR2 ANQGSEA. There are 12 residues in the CDR3. This CDR3 reads CSVVGTPPEAFF. Complete variable domain (other parts from reference TRBV29-1 and TRBJ1-1): SAVISQKPSRDICQRGTSLTIQCQVDSQVTMMFWYRQQPGQSLTLIATANQGSEATYESGFVIDKFPISRPNLTFSTLTVSNMSPEDSSIYLCSVVGTPPEAFFGQGTRLTVV.

The gene calls are TRBV12-3 or TRBV12-4 and TRBJ1-3; TCRdb reports TRBD1, a call that lacks DNA to check it against. The CDR3 has 12 residues. This CDR3 is CASSGVGNTIYF.

The rearrangement joins TRBV5-1 to TRBJ2-1; the D call of TRBD1 rests on TCRdb alone, since no DNA is present to check it. Germline lookup yields CDR1 SGHRS and CDR2 YFSETQ. The CDR3 extends over 13 amino acids. CDR3 amino acids: CASSSGQRNEQFF. The complete variable domain, with remaining parts taken from reference TRBV5-1 and TRBJ2-1, reads KAGVTQTPRYLIKTRGQQVTLSCSPISGHRSVSWYQQTPGQGLQFLFEYFSETQRNKGNFPGRFSGRQFSNSRSEMNVSTLELGDSALYLCASSSGQRNEQFFGPGTRLTVL.